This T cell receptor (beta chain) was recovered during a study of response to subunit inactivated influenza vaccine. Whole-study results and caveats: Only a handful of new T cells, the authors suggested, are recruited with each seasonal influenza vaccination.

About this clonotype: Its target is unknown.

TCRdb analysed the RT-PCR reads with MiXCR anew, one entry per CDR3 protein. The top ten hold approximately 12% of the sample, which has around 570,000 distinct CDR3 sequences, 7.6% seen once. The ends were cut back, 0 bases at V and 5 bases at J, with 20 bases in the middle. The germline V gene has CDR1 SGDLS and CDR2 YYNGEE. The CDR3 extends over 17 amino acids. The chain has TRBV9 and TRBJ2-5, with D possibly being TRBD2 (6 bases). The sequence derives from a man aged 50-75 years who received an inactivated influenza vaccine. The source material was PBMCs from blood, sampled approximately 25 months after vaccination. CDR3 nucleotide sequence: TGTGCCAGCAGCGTAGGTTTTAGGCGGGGCCCTGTGGAGACCCAGTACTTC. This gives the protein CASSVGFRRGPVETQYF.